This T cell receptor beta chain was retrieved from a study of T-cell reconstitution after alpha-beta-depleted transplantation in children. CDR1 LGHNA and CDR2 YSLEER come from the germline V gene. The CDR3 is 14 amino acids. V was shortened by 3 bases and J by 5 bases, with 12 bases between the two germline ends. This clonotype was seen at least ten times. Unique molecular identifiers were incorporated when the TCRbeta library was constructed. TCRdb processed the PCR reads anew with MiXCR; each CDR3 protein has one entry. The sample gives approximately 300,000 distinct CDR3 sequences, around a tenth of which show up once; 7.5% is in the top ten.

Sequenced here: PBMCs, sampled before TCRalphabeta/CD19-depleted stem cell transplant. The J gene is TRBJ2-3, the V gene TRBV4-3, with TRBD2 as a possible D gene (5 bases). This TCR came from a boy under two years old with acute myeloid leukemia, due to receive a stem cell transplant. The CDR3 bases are TGCGCCAGCAGCCAGAACCTAGCAGTAGATACGCAGTATTTT. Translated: CASSQNLAVDTQYF.